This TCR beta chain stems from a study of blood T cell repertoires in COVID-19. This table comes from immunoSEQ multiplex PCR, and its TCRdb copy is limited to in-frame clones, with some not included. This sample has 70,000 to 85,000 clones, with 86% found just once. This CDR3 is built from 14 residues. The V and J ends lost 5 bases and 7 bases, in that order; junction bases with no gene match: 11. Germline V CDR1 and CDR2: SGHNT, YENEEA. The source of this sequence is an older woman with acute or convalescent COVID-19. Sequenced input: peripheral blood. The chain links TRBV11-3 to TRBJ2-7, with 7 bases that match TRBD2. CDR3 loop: CASSPWGRASEQYF. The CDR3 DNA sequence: TGTGCCAGCAGCCCGTGGGGGAGGGCGTCTGAGCAGTACTTC.